The 5 T cell receptor beta chains below come from one sample, sequenced in a study of multiple sclerosis patients with progressive multifocal leukoencephalopathy. Sequencing used immunoSEQ multiplex PCR; TCRdb keeps in-frame clones, though not all of them. The sample holds 25,000 to 35,000 clones, 75% to 90% seen once. Specified time point: time of PML onset. The sample was PBMCs, taken from a patient treated with natalizumab. The receptors here all came from a woman in her 30s with progressive multifocal leukoencephalopathy.

This clone was seen a few times. This sequence joins TRBV19 and TRBJ1-5, with D possibly being TRBD1 (5 bases). Germline V gene sequence: CDR1 LNHDA, CDR2 SQIVND (reference sequence). The CDR3 spans 16 residues. V lost 6 bases and J lost 1, with 16 bases in between. The CDR3: CASRGGGCLSNQPQHF. The CDR3 region has the DNA TGTGCCAGTAGAGGCGGGGGGTGCCTAAGCAATCAGCCCCAGCATTTT.

The gene calls are TRBV11-2 and TRBJ2-3, with TRBD1 identical over 9 bases. The trim removed 4 bases at V and 1 base at J, leaving 6 bases unmatched. Looked up from germline, CDR1 is SGHAT and CDR2 is FQNNGV. This CDR3 is 16 amino acids long. This CDR3 is CASSSLGTGCTDTQYF. Here the CDR3 DNA reads TGTGCCAGCAGCTCCCTAGGGACAGGGTGCACAGATACGCAGTATTTT.

V and J are TRBV7-2 and TRBJ1-1; tentatively, D is TRBD1 (6 bases). Trimming left V 1 base short and J 3 bases short, with 15 bases between. The germline gives CDR1 SGHTA, CDR2 FQGNSA. The CDR3 has 16 residues. The CDR3 loop reads CASSLGTATGYTEAFF. Written as DNA, the CDR3 is TGTGCCAGCAGCTTAGGGACAGCGACGGGTTACACTGAAGCTTTCTTT.

The CDR3 DNA follows: TGTGCCAGCAGCTTAGCGCCAGGGTTGTATGAGCAGTTCTTC. Its protein is CASSLAPGLYEQFF. The rearrangement joins TRBV7-8 to TRBJ2-1, with D maybe TRBD1 (5 bases). CDR1 is SGHVS and CDR2 is FQNEAQ in the germline V gene. The CDR3 runs 14 residues. Deletions cut 0 bases from V and 8 bases from J, with 11 bases between.

V usage is TRBV7-2 and J usage is TRBJ2-4; the D gene is possibly TRBD2 (5 bases). The germline V and J ends were trimmed by 5 bases and 2 bases, with 13 bases remaining between them. Germline CDR1 reads SGHTA; CDR2 reads FQGNSA. CDR3 length: 15 amino acids. As DNA, the CDR3 is TGTGCCAGCAGCCCGTTTGGCGGGCCCAAAAACATTCAGTACTTC. It translates to CASSPFGGPKNIQYF.